The clone carrying this T cell receptor beta chain was seen ten or more times. This sample was taken from a study of T cells in Graves' hyperthyroidism and ophthalmopathy. Trimming stripped 1 base from V and 3 bases from J, with 10 bases between. Germline CDR1 and CDR2: SGHVS and FNYEAQ. This CDR3 has 15 amino acids. The investigators amplified TCR beta CDR3 regions from RNA transcripts. HTBI primers were the set used in a first-round RT-PCR of the TCR CDR3. From the multiplex PCR reads, TCRdb called clonotypes with MiXCR, one entry per CDR3 protein. Of about 400,000 distinct CDR3 sequences listed, roughly 15% are singletons.

V and J are TRBV7-6 and TRBJ2-4; D is perhaps TRBD2 (6 bases). This clonotype was obtained from a woman under 30 with Graves' hyperthyroidism. Sequences were obtained from blood. DNA of the CDR3: TGTGCCAGCAGCTTAGATCCGGGGGACAAAAACATTCAGTACTTC. Translated: CASSLDPGDKNIQYF.